This T cell receptor beta chain was profiled in a study of Graves' ophthalmopathy and Graves' hyperthyroidism. The CDR3 loop spans 15 amino acids. Germline CDR1 reads KGHSH; CDR2 reads LQKENI. With 2 bases clipped from V and 4 bases from J, the junction kept 3 bases outside the gene matches. Study findings and constraints: Sensitivity of about 67% and specificity of roughly 72% were achieved by the model that predicted ophthalmopathy progression.

A note on this clonotype: Antigen: not known.

The authors amplified TCR beta CDR3 regions, and they did so from RNA transcripts for repertoire sequencing. Scientists carried out first-round RT-PCR using HTBI primers and then a second-round multiplex PCR. TCRdb re-derived calls from the multiplex PCR reads in MiXCR, one entry per CDR3 protein. The profile covers over 450,000 distinct CDR3 sequences, with around 15% appearing a single time and about a tenth taken by the ten largest. Sequences were obtained from blood. The V and J genes are TRBV18 and TRBJ1-5; TRBD1 agrees at 9 bases. The receptor was isolated from a woman in her twenties or thirties with Graves' ophthalmopathy. CDR3 protein: CASSPRGTGNQPQHF. Written as DNA, the CDR3 is TGTGCCAGCTCACCAAGGGGGACAGGGAATCAGCCCCAGCATTTT.